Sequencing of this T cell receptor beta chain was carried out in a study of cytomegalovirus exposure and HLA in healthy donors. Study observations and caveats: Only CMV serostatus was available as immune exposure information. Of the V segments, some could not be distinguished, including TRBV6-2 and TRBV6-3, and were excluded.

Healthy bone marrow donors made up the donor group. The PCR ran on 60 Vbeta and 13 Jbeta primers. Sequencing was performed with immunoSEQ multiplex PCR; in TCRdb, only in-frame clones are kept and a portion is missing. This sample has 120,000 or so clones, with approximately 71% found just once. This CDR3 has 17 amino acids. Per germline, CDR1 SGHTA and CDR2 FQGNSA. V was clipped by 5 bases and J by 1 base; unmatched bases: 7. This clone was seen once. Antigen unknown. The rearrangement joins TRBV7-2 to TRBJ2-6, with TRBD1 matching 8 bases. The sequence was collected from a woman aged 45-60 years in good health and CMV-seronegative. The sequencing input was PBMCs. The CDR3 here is CASSQTGVLSGANVLTF. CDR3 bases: TGTGCCAGCAGCCAGACAGGGGTCCTATCTGGGGCCAACGTCCTGACTTTC.